This TCR beta chain was sequenced for a study of blood T cells in healthy people across ages (dated by TCRdb to about 2015). In terms of the full investigation: Template switching captured roughly one uniquely barcoded TCR beta cDNA molecule per two T cells in model experiments. Age-related changes in TCR beta repertoire diversity were measured in the study by deep sequencing normalized with unique cDNA molecular identifiers. The donors were divided into four age groups: young (average around 15 years), middle-aged (about 41), aged (roughly 66) and long-lived (82). To avoid experimental bias, donors of different ages were spread randomly across the sequencing lanes. For two donors (one aged 18 to 30 and one aged 80 or older), the study analyzed two additional independent replicas of 1 million unique cDNA reads from the same blood draw. Overall study results and their limits: Observed TCR beta diversity per million T cells fell roughly linearly with age, and a significant reduction was already apparent by age roughly 40. Because donor CMV infection status was unknown, age-related changes in expanded clonotypes were potentially confounded. Compared with the aged group, the long-lived group had more naive CD4+ T cells, fewer expanded clones and increased TCR diversity, a pattern suggesting age selection. Estimates of total diversity from one million sequenced T cells were regarded as lower bounds and underestimates. Since profiling was done on bulk unsorted PBMCs, naive and antigen-experienced compartments could not be conclusively compared. There was a strong correlation between observed TCR beta diversity and the percentage of naive T cells measured by flow cytometry.

This clonotype was recorded only once. It has no known antigen specificity. Per-base quality was not reported, and no clone a single base away is much larger than it. Systemically healthy Caucasian individuals from Russia, some 38 in total and aged roughly 6 to 100 years, were included as donors. Around 10 milliliters of peripheral blood were collected from each donor into EDTA-treated Vacutainer tubes. Ficoll-Paque density-gradient centrifugation was used to isolate PBMCs, with at least 6 million obtained per sample. Total RNA, at least 6 micrograms per sample, was extracted from PBMCs with Trizol reagent. Naive CD45RAhigh/CD27high T cell percentages were measured by flow cytometry on a PBMC aliquot from every donor. V lost 6 bases and J lost 7 bases, and the count of bases not matched to a germline gene is 10. The CDR3, cysteine through phenylalanine, is 15 amino acids long. The only DNA kept is the CDR3, 45 bases in frame from the first base. The germline V gene provides CDR1 SGHTA and CDR2 FQGNSA.

Preparation of the library involved 5' RACE. Sequencer: Illumina HiSeq 2500. The second PCR ran for roughly 6 to 11 cycles and used a J-beta primer mix along with a sample-barcoded 5' primer. Each TCR beta cDNA molecule received a unique molecular identifier from a template-switch 5' adaptor carrying 12 random nucleotides. Each sample yielded at least 3 million CDR3-containing paired-end reads. The Mint cDNA synthesis kit, primed by a TRBC-specific oligonucleotide, was used to synthesize first-strand cDNA from all RNA. Following uracil-DNA glycosylase treatment, all cDNA underwent a first 18-cycle PCR with the universal primers M1SS and BC2_uni_R. As for how the authors treated the data: For normalization, 1 million high-quality reads, each with a distinct molecular identifier, were randomly selected from each sample. Reads with shared molecular identifiers were discarded instead of being binned into consensus sequences. MiTCR, run with a Q25 quality threshold and the strictest error-elimination algorithm, handled CDR3 identification, clonotype clustering and error correction. A nonparametric unseen species model with Euler transformation was used to estimate lower-bound total TCR beta diversity. TCRdb reprocessed the public reads (quality trimming at Q25 with fastp, clone calling with MiXCR) and kept in-frame beta chains. For every CDR3 protein sequence, its rows merge into one entry that carries the most common genes and DNA. The V and J calls follow TCRdb's processing rather than the paper's. The sample has around 900,000 distinct CDR3 sequences on record, roughly 51% of them singletons. Over 20% of the sample is in the top ten clones.

The receptor chain draws on TRBV7-2 and TRBJ2-2; 8 central bases correspond to TRBD2. Sequencing was carried out using blood. This TCR was sampled from an older woman in good health. The encoded CDR3 is CASRNPGGGGGELFF. The nucleotide sequence reads TGTGCCAGCAGAAATCCCGGGGGGGGTGGCGGGGAGCTGTTTTTT.